This T cell receptor beta chain appears in the sequencing data of a study of T-cell reconstitution after alpha-beta-depleted transplantation in children. The length of the CDR3 is 17 residues. The V gene's germline CDR1 is GTSNPN and CDR2 SVGIG (reference sequence). With 2 bases clipped from V and 2 bases from J, the junction kept 13 bases outside the gene matches. For this clonotype: Its antigen remains unidentified.

Overall study results and limits: At one year after transplant, newly produced T cells mostly accounted for T-cell counts and diversity. It was reported that alpha-beta T cells came from several hundred expanded graft clones (about two months after transplant).

It was with unique molecular identifiers that the TCRbeta library was prepared. Via MiXCR, TCRdb re-called the PCR reads, giving one row per CDR3 protein. The repertoire holds hundreds of thousands of distinct CDR3 sequences, about 21% seen once, with 13% to 15% in the top ten. The chain has TRBV30 and TRBJ2-7, with 9 bases fitting TRBD2. The material was PBMCs, mostly from graft donor cells, obtained 360 days after TCRalphabeta/CD19-depleted stem cell transplant. This receptor was obtained from a boy under two years old who had a stem cell transplant for acute myeloid leukemia, so the T cells may come from the graft donor. In DNA form, the CDR3 reads TGTGCCTGGAGTAGTGTAGCTTGGGCTAGCGGGGCCTACGAGCAGTACTTC. Protein product: CAWSSVAWASGAYEQYF.